This TCR beta chain was obtained from a study of metastatic and nonmetastatic thyroid tumors. Findings and limits, study-wide: Across blood and tumor, TCR beta diversity in malignant thyroid tumors was reportedly significantly higher than in benign nodules.

Patients underwent thyroid surgery, and none had received any treatment before it. This clone was recorded a few times. Its specificity is unknown. MiXCR reprocessed the PCR reads for TCRdb. The table shows 25,000 to 30,000 clones, with 3.5% to 4% occurring only once. V lost 3 bases and J lost 3; bases outside the gene matches: 6. The length of the CDR3 is 15 residues. CDR1 is SGHDT, CDR2 YYEEEE, per germline. What was sequenced was blood. The sequence was obtained from a male donor with papillary thyroid cancer or a benign thyroid nodule (not recorded which). Some clones in this sample may be carry-over from other donors' samples. J is TRBJ1-5 and V is TRBV5-6; TRBD1 aligns across 7 bases. CDR3 sequence (DNA): TGTGCCAGCAGCTCCTGGGACAGCTCCAATCAGCCCCAGCATTTT. Translated: CASSSWDSSNQPQHF.